The subject of this entry is one TCR beta chain. Its antigen remains unknown. Some clones are missing from TCRdb's copy, which holds only in-frame ones; the method was immunoSEQ multiplex PCR. This repertoire shows about 48,000 clones, 65% to 85% found once; its top ten account for approximately 1.2%. The data stem from a study of OX40 agonist ivuxolimab in advanced cancers. The CDR3 runs to 16 residues. Per germline, CDR1 MNHEY and CDR2 SMNVEV (reference sequence). Trimming at V came to 6 bases and at J to 0 bases, leaving 7 bases not matched to a gene. Study-level results: CD4+ and CD8+ blood T cells expanded clonally by week 6 at 0.1 to 3.0 mg/kg. Compared with others, partial responders at 0.1-3.0 mg/kg displayed clonal expansion among the lowest.

Material: CD4+ or CD8+ T cells sorted from blood, obtained in a trial of the OX40 agonist ivuxolimab. The chain joins TRBV27 to TRBJ2-4; 8 nucleotides match TRBD1. This TCR came from an adult with an advanced solid tumor such as melanoma, head and neck, liver or kidney cancer. CDR3 sequence reads: CASRTGTGQAKNIQYF. DNA for the CDR3: TGTGCCAGCAGAACCGGGACAGGCCAAGCCAAAAACATTCAGTACTTC.